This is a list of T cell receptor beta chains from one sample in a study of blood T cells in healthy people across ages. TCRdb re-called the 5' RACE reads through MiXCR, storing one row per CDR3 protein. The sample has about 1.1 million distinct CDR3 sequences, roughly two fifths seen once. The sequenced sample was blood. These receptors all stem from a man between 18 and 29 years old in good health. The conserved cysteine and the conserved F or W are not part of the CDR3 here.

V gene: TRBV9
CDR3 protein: ASSPRLAASTDTQY

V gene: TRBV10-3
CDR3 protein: AISESTERLF

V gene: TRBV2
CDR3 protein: ASSERGRGNEKLF

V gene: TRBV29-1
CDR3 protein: SVEGGDGAYNEQF

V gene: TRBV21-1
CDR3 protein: ASSKVSRQGAYGYT

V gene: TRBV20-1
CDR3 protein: SAVTEDRKNYGYT

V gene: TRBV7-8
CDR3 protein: ASSLTSGEYNEQF

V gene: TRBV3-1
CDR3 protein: ASSQGGTFQETQY

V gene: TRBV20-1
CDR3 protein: SASDLKGGGAPDTQY

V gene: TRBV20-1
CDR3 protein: SARDFSSYNEQF

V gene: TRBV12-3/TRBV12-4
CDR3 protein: ASSFRGLAEKLF

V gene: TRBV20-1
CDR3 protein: SASNQGRTEAF

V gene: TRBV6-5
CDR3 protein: ASSYELESTDTQY

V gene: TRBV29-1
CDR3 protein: SVEEIFQTGELVNEQF

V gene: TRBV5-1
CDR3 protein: ASSWGTAANYGYT

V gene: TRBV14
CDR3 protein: ASSHWLTGYEQY

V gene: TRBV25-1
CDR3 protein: ASSEIYNNEQF

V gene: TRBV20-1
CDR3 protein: SARGQYNQPQH

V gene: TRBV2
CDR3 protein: ASSSDGSGANVLT

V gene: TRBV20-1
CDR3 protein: SAMKGGNQPQH

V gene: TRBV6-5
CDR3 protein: ASSYGTGYEQY

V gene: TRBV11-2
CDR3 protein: ASSLDNTDTQY

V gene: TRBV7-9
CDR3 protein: ASSSVKLEIDTQY

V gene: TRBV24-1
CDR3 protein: ATSVGRSSYNEQF

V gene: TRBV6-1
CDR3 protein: ASSSQGFSNQPQH

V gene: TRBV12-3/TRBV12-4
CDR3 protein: ASSLTYSVNIQY

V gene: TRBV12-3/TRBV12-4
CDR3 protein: ASSFNRAGYGYT

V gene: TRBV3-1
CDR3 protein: ASSQASLGDTQY

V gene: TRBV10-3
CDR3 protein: AISDTKAGANTGELF

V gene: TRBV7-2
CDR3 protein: ASRSGAGAAWDTQY

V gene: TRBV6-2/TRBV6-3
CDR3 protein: ASLLQETQY